Listed below are T cell receptor beta chains from one sample, sequenced in a study of regulatory T cells in long-lasting Graves disease. TCRdb re-analysed the multiplex PCR reads in MiXCR, keeping a single row per CDR3 protein. The sample consists of under 800,000 distinct CDR3 sequences, around 17% of them appearing once. This sample was shared with a second study, whose subject was T cells in Graves' hyperthyroidism and ophthalmopathy.

The specimen was peripheral blood mononuclear cells (PBMCs), collected at new diagnosis, from a patient treated with antithyroid drugs. The receptors were sampled from a woman aged 25 to 39 with Graves disease. The conserved cysteine and the conserved F or W are not part of the CDR3 here.

J: TRBJ1-1; V: TRBV6-2/TRBV6-3; CDR3: ASRPRTGSGTSEAF
J: TRBJ2-7; V: TRBV19; CDR3: ASSPRRNSYEQY
J: TRBJ1-1; V: TRBV14; CDR3: ASSQEWAGNTEAF
J: TRBJ2-3; V: TRBV27; CDR3: ASSHTPPGHANTDTQY
J: TRBJ2-3; V: TRBV7-9; CDR3: ASSPSSADTQY
J: TRBJ2-5; V: TRBV28; CDR3: ASSPAPNQETQY
J: TRBJ2-3; V: TRBV11-2; CDR3: ASSSSTDTQY
J: TRBJ1-5; V: TRBV5-6; CDR3: ASSLAKAYQPQH
J: TRBJ2-5; V: TRBV20-1; CDR3: SAREGSYETQY
J: TRBJ2-7; V: TRBV14; CDR3: ASSPLRDRPYEQY
J: TRBJ2-5; V: TRBV25-1; CDR3: ASSESLKGSQETQY
J: TRBJ1-1; V: TRBV2; CDR3: ASSEVVEGPEAF
J: TRBJ1-2; V: TRBV28; CDR3: ASSPDRNGYT
J: TRBJ2-2; V: TRBV5-1; CDR3: ASSLVRANTGELF
J: TRBJ2-7; V: TRBV28; CDR3: ASSSSYRAYEQY
J: TRBJ1-1; V: TRBV14; CDR3: ASSQVGGGDTEAF
J: TRBJ1-6; V: TRBV28; CDR3: ASRAGTGLSSYNSPLH
J: TRBJ2-7; V: TRBV28; CDR3: ASLRREVNEQY
J: TRBJ2-3; V: TRBV6-1; CDR3: ASPGTGPLSISDTQY
J: TRBJ2-3; V: TRBV5-5; CDR3: ASSLRYSGLTDTQY
J: TRBJ1-6; V: TRBV27; CDR3: ASRDRVNSPLH
J: TRBJ2-7; V: TRBV10-3; CDR3: AIGARQASSYEQY
J: TRBJ2-4; V: TRBV7-2; CDR3: ASSLFLGHLAKNIQY
J: TRBJ2-7; V: TRBV28; CDR3: ASRRQGEVYEQY
J: TRBJ2-7; V: TRBV5-1; CDR3: ASSLNQDSFYEQY
J: TRBJ2-5; V: TRBV9; CDR3: ASSVVAGDGETQY
J: TRBJ2-7; V: TRBV15; CDR3: ATSRVLESEQY
J: TRBJ2-7; V: TRBV28; CDR3: ASSFGGAGRGY
J: TRBJ2-7; V: TRBV5-1; CDR3: ASSQGQGSSYEQY
J: TRBJ1-3; V: TRBV28; CDR3: ASSSPRDSASGNTIY
J: TRBJ2-2; V: TRBV27; CDR3: ASTMTRSYTGELF
J: TRBJ1-6; V: TRBV6-2/TRBV6-3; CDR3: ASSYSSGTLNSPLH
J: TRBJ2-7; V: TRBV5-1; CDR3: ASSFGMSSYEQY
J: TRBJ2-5; V: TRBV7-2; CDR3: ASSLAGQRETQY
J: TRBJ2-3; V: TRBV7-2; CDR3: ASSEREGLSDTQY
J: TRBJ2-3; V: TRBV18; CDR3: ASSPRTGGHDTQY
J: TRBJ2-1; V: TRBV27; CDR3: ASSLPWGSYNEQF
J: TRBJ2-5; V: TRBV28; CDR3: ASSFVWVLETQY
J: TRBJ2-3; V: TRBV2; CDR3: ASNRGTFPSTDTQY
J: TRBJ2-1; V: TRBV4-1; CDR3: ASSQESSGKGSYNEQF
J: TRBJ2-7; V: TRBV2; CDR3: ASSDGLSSYEQY
J: TRBJ1-6; V: TRBV7-9; CDR3: ATREGSSYNSPLH
J: TRBJ1-5; V: TRBV6-1; CDR3: ASRGGGNQPQH
J: TRBJ1-5; V: TRBV12-3/TRBV12-4; CDR3: ASSRARGSNQPQH
J: TRBJ2-7; V: TRBV7-3; CDR3: VSPAPCLLVWGYEQY
J: TRBJ2-2; V: TRBV29-1; CDR3: GTDREGGELF
J: TRBJ2-2; V: TRBV5-1; CDR3: ASSFLEAGQVGTGELF
J: TRBJ2-6; V: TRBV2; CDR3: AGGSSRANVLT
J: TRBJ2-1; V: TRBV2; CDR3: ASSPVAVGYNEQF
J: TRBJ1-5; V: TRBV7-2; CDR3: ASSPDRVKNSNQPQH